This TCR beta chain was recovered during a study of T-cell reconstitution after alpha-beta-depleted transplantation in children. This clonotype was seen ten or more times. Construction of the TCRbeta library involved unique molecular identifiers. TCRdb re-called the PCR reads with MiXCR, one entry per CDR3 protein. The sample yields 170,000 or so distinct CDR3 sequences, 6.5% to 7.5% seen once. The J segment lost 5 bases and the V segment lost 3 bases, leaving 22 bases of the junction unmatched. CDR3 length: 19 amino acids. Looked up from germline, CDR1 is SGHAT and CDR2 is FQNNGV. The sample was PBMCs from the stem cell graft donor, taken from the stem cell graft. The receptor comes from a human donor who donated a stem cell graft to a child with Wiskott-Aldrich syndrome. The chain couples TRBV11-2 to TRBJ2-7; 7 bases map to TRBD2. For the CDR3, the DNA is TGTGCCAGCAGCTTTTCCTGGGGTAGCGGGCCCGTGTCGGGTAACGAGCAGTACTTC. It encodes CASSFSWGSGPVSGNEQYF.